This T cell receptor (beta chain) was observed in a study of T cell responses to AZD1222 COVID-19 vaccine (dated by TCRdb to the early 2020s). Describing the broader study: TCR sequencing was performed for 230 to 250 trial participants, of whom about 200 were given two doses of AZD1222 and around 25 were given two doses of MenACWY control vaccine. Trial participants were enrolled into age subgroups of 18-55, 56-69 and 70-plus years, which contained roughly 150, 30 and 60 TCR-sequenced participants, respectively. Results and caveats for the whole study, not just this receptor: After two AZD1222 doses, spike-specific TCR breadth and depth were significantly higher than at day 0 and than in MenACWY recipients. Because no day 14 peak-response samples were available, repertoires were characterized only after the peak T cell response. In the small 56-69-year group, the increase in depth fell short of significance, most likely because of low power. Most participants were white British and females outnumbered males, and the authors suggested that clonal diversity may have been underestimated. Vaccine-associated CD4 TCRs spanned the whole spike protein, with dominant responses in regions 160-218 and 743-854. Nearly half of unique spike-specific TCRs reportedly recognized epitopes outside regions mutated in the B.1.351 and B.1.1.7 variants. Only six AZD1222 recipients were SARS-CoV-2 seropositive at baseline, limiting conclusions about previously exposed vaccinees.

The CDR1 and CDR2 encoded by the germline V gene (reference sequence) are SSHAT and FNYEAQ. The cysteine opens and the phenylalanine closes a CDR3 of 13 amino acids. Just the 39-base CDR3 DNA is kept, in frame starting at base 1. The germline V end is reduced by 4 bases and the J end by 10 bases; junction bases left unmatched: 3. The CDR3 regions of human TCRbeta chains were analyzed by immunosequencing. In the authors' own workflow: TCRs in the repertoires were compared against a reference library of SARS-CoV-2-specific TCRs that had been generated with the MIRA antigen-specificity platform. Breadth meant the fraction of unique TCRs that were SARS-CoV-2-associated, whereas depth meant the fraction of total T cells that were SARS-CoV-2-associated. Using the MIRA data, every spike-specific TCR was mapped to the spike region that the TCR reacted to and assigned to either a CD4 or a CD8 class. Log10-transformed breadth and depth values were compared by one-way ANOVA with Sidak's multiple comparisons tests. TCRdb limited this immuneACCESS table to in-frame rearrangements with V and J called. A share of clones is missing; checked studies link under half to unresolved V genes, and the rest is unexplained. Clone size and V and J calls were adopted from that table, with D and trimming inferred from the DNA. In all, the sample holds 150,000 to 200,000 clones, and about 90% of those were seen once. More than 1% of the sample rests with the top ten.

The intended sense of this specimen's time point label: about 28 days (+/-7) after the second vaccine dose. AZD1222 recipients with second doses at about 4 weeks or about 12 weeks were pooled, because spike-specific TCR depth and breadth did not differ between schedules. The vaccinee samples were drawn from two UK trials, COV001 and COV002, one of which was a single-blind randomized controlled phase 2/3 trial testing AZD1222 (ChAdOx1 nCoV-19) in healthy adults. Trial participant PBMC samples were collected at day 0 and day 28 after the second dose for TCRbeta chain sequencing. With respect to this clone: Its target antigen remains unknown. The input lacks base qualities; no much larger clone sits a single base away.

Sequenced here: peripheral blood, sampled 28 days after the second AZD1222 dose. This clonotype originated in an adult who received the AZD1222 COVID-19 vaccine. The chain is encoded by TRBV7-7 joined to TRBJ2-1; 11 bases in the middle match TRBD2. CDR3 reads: CASSWGLAEEQFF. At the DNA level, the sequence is TGTGCCAGCAGCTGGGGACTAGCGGAAGAGCAGTTCTTC.